This T cell receptor beta chain originates from a study of regulatory T cells in long-lasting Graves disease. Background on the study: Newly diagnosed Graves' patients took antithyroid drugs under 3 months. Study-level results: There were preferences for TRBV28, TRBJ1-2 and TRBJ2-5 in persistent disease.

Germline-derived CDR1 and CDR2 are MNHNS and SASEGT. The length of the CDR3 is 12 residues. V was trimmed by 6 bases and J by 6 bases, leaving 11 bases between them. Relying on iRepertoire HTBI primers and Arm-PCR of CDR3 regions, the team built TCR beta libraries. In the original processing: Detected in the samples were about 58 TRBV and 14 to 15 TRBJ segments. TCRdb recomputed calls from the multiplex PCR reads with MiXCR, one row per CDR3 protein. The V and J calls and clone size are TCRdb's, not the authors'. The sample gives roughly 430,000 distinct CDR3 sequences, around 17% of which show up once; around a tenth is in the top ten. This clonotype was observed at least ten times. Its antigen is still unknown. Time point given: newly diagnosed GD, antithyroid drugs for less than 3 months. RNA isolated from PBMCs was used to make the TCR library. These same data were also listed under a study on T cells in Graves' hyperthyroidism and ophthalmopathy. This second study notes: HTBI primers drove first-round RT-PCR of the TCR CDR3.

The receptor was derived from a woman in her 30s with Graves disease. This chain connects TRBV6-1 to TRBJ1-1, with unresolved D. This specimen was peripheral blood mononuclear cells (PBMCs), taken at new diagnosis, from a patient treated with antithyroid drugs. CDR3 sequence reads: CASRTTKPEAFF. CDR3 sequence (DNA): TGTGCCAGCAGAACGACAAAACCTGAAGCTTTCTTT.